The sequence of this T cell receptor beta chain was determined in a study of shared clonotypes between healthy human individuals. Some clones are missing from TCRdb's copy, which holds only in-frame ones; the method was immunoSEQ multiplex PCR. The data show about 2.4 million clones, over 85% seen once. Material: naive CD4+ T cells sorted from blood. Subset of the sample: CD45RA+ positively selected. This TCR was recovered from a man between 18 and 29 years old in good health.

The CDR3 loop is CASTSPRPGGSYEQYF. CDR3 DNA: TGTGCCAGCACCTCCCCCCGCCCGGGAGGGTCCTACGAGCAGTACTTC. This chain links TRBV28 with TRBJ2-7; 8 bases line up with TRBD2. The CDR3 contains 16 residues. Germline V gene lookup returns CDR1 MDHEN and CDR2 SYDVKM. The trim removed 7 bases at V and 1 base at J, leaving 12 bases unmatched.